These 11 T cell receptor beta chains came from one sample sequenced in a study of OX40 agonist ivuxolimab in advanced cancers. Sequencing used immunoSEQ multiplex PCR; TCRdb keeps in-frame clones, though not all of them. The sample shows more than 60,000 clones, 84% of them seen only once. The sample in question was CD4+ or CD8+ T cells sorted from blood, obtained in a trial of the OX40 agonist ivuxolimab. Receptor source: an adult with an advanced solid tumor such as melanoma, head and neck, liver or kidney cancer.

The CDR3 DNA reads as TGCGCCAGCCGGGACATGGCCAACACAGATACGCAGTATTTT. As protein: CASRDMANTDTQYF. The chain uses TRBV5-1 and TRBJ2-3, with D possibly being TRBD1 (6 bases). Germline-derived CDR1 and CDR2 are SGHRS and YFSETQ. The CDR3 runs to 14 residues. Trimming cost V 7 bases and J 2 bases, with 14 bases left between them. Filled out from reference TRBV5-1 and TRBJ2-3, the complete variable domain reads KAGVTQTPRYLIKTRGQQVTLSCSPISGHRSVSWYQQTPGQGLQFLFEYFSETQRNKGNFPGRFSGRQFSNSRSEMNVSTLELGDSALYLCASRDMANTDTQYFGPGTRLTVL.

The rearrangement links TRBV4-1 to TRBJ1-1, with D hard to call. Germline values: CDR1 MGHRA, CDR2 YSYEKL. CDR3 length: 18 amino acids. The V gene lost 0 bases and the J gene lost 2 bases, with 19 bases spanning the gap. The CDR3 region is CASSQDPTGNAGNTEAFF. DNA for the CDR3: TGCGCCAGCAGCCAAGATCCAACGGGGAATGCAGGAAACACTGAAGCTTTCTTT.

CDR3 coding DNA: TGTGCCAGTAGTGAGCACAGGGATAGCACAGATACGCAGTATTTT. Protein product: CASSEHRDSTDTQYF. The V gene is TRBV19, the J gene TRBJ2-3, with TRBD1 as a possible D gene (6 bases). V was shortened by 5 bases and J by 0 bases, with 12 bases between the two germline ends. The CDR3 contains 15 residues. The germline CDR1 and CDR2 sequences are LNHDA and SQIVND (reference sequence).

V gene TRBV30 combines with J gene TRBJ1-1; D is uncertain. The CDR3 runs to 13 residues. V lost 4 bases to trimming and J lost 1 base, with 10 bases between them. The germline V gene has CDR1 GTSNPN and CDR2 SVGIG (reference sequence). CDR3 sequence (DNA): TGTGCCTGGACCCTGGTGGGGAACACTGAAGCTTTCTTT. This sequence encodes CAWTLVGNTEAFF.

The chain couples TRBV7-8 to TRBJ2-7; TRBD2 matches at 8 bases. The CDR3 runs to 15 residues. The germline CDR1 and CDR2 sequences are SGHVS and FQNEAQ. The junction had 10 bases not matched to a gene; V was cut back by 7 bases and J by 2 bases. Here the CDR3 reads CASTPLSGGTYEQYF. For the CDR3, the DNA is TGTGCCAGCACCCCGTTGAGCGGGGGCACCTACGAGCAGTACTTC.

The chain is built from TRBV11-3 and TRBJ2-7; D call uncertain. Germline V gene data show CDR1 as SGHNT and CDR2 as YENEEA. CDR3 length: 13 residues. Between the trimmed V and J ends, which lost 1 base and 0 bases, there was a span of 4 bases. Here the CDR3 reads CASSLGSSYEQYF. CDR3 nucleotide sequence: TGTGCCAGCAGCTTAGGGAGCTCCTACGAGCAGTACTTC.

This clone was recorded a few times. The chain couples TRBV7-9 to TRBJ1-1; perhaps TRBD1 as D (6 bases). The CDR3 runs to 15 residues. Per the germline V gene, CDR1 is SEHNR and CDR2 is FQNEAQ (reference sequence). Trimming took off 5 bases at V and 1 base at J, with 14 bases between the two ends. The DNA of the CDR3 is TGTGCCAGCAGCCGGGGGGCGGGACCGAACACTGAAGCTTTCTTT. This encodes CASSRGAGPNTEAFF.

The chain couples TRBV7-2 to TRBJ1-4; tentatively, D is TRBD1 (5 bases). Per germline, CDR1 SGHTA and CDR2 FQGNSA. Between the trimmed V and J ends, which lost 1 base and 0 bases, there was a span of 12 bases. The CDR3 has 17 amino acids. The CDR3 nucleotides are TGTGCCAGCAGCTTAGTTGGGGGAGCATCAACTAATGAAAAACTGTTTTTT. It encodes CASSLVGGASTNEKLFF. The variable domain in full, completed from reference TRBV7-2 and TRBJ1-4, reads GAGVSQSPSNKVTEKGKDVELRCDPISGHTALYWYRQSLGQGLEFLIYFQGNSAPDKSGLPSDRFSAERTGGSVSTLTIQRTQQEDSAVYLCASSLVGGASTNEKLFFGSGTQLSVL.

This clone was seen only once. The J gene is TRBJ1-6, the V gene TRBV4-3; 7 bases are a match to TRBD1. The germline V gene encodes CDR1 LGHNA and CDR2 YSLEER. V dropped 0 bases and J dropped 7; count of bases not matched to a gene: 6. This CDR3 contains 16 residues. CDR3 nucleotide sequence: TGCGCCAGCAGCCAAGATCGCGCGACAGGGAATTCACCCCTCCACTTT. Translation gives CASSQDRATGNSPLHF.

The V gene is TRBV6-5, the J gene TRBJ1-1, with D perhaps matching TRBD1 (5 bases). Germline-derived CDR1 and CDR2 are MNHEY and SVGAGI. This CDR3 has 13 amino acids. The ends were cut back, 5 bases at V and 4 bases at J, with 11 bases in the middle. In DNA form, the CDR3 reads TGTGCCAGCAGTGCAGGGTTCCTCACTGAAGCTTTCTTT. Translated: CASSAGFLTEAFF.

The V call is TRBV6-1, the J call TRBJ2-2; TRBD1 matches 7 bases. Trimming at V came to 1 base and at J to 4 bases, leaving 9 bases not matched to a gene. Germline V CDR1 and CDR2: MNHNS, SASEGT. The CDR3 extends over 17 amino acids. DNA for the CDR3: TGTGCCAGCAGTGAAGTAGGGACAGCCTCTGGCACCGGGGAGCTGTTTTTT. Its translation: CASSEVGTASGTGELFF.